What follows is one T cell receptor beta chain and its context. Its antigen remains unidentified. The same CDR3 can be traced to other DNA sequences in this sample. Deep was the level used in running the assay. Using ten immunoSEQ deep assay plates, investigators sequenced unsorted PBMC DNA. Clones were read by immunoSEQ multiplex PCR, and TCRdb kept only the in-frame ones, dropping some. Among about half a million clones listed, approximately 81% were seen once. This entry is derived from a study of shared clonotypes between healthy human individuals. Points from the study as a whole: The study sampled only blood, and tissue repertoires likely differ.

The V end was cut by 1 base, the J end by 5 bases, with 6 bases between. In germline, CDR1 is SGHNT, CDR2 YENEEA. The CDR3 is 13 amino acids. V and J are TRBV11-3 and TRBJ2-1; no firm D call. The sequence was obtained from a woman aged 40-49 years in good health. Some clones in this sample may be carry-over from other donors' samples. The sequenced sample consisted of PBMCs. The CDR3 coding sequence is TGTGCCAGCAGCTTAGGCAGGAACAATGAGCAGTTCTTC. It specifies CASSLGRNNEQFF.